This T cell receptor beta chain was recovered during a study of early T cells in non-severe SARS-CoV-2 infection. Study-level background: Unpaired chains resulted from sequencing bulk RNA of unsorted whole blood. Study-wide results and caveats: The VDJdb matching leaned toward anti-spike CD8 responses and overlooked private and CD4 specificities.

Attached unique molecular identifiers marked individual cDNA molecules. TCRdb independently ran MiXCR on the 5' RACE reads; one entry per CDR3 protein. The sample lists about 21,000 distinct CDR3 sequences; approximately 5% were seen once. J lost 7 bases, V lost 7 bases, and 7 bases had no gene match. Per germline, CDR1 SGDLS and CDR2 YYNGEE. The CDR3 is made up of 14 amino acids. As concerns this clonotype: Its antigen remains unknown.

Specimen: whole blood. The V call is TRBV9, the J call TRBJ1-4, with TRBD1 identical over 10 bases. This clonotype was sampled from an adult who was a healthcare worker with PCR-confirmed SARS-CoV-2 infection or an uninfected control (not recorded which). CDR3 DNA sequence: TGTGCCAGCGGACGACAGGGGGCGGGTGAAAAACTGTTTTTT. It translates to CASGRQGAGEKLFF.